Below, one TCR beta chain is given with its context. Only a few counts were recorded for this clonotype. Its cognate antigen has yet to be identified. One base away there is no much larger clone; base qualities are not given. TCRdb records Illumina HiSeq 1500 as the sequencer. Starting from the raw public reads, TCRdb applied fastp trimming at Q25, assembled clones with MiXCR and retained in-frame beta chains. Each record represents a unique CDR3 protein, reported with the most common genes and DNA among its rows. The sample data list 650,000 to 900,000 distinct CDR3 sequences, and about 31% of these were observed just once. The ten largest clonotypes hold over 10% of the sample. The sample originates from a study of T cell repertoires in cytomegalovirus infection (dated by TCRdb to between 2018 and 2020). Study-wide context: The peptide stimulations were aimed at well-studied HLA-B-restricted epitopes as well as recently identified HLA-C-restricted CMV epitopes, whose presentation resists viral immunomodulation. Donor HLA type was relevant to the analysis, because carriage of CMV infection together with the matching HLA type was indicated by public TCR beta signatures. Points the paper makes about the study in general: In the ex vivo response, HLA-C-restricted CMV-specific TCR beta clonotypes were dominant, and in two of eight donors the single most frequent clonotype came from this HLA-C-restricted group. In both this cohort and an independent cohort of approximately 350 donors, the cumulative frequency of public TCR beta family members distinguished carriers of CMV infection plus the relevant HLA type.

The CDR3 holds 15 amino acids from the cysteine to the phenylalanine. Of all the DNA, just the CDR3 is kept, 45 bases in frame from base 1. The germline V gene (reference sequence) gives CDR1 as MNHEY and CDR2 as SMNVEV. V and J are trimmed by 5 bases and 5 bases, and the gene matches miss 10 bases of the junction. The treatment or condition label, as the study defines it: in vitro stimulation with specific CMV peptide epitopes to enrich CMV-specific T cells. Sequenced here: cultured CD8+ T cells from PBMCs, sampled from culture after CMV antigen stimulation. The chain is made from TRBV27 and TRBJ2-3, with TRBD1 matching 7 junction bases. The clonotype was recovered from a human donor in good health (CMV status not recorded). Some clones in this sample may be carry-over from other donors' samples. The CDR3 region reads CASSVRDSVKDTQYF. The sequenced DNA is TGTGCCAGCAGTGTCCGGGACAGTGTAAAAGATACGCAGTATTTT.